The sequence of this TCR beta chain was determined in a study of cytomegalovirus exposure and HLA in healthy donors. Study overall: An early data release held tens of millions of unique TCRs from HLA-typed donors.

Per the germline V gene, CDR1 is SGDLS and CDR2 is YYNGEE. There are 14 residues in the CDR3. Trimming at V came to 2 bases and at J to 10 bases, leaving 6 bases not matched to a gene. The study's findings and limits: According to a later analysis, donors in an Asian-associated ancestry cluster reportedly had fewer N-insertions than the roughly 670-donor mean. According to a later analysis, most TCR beta chains associated with CMV appeared HLA-restricted. Upon later analysis, TCR association rates were observed to vary by HLA locus, being highest for DRB1 and lowest for HLA-C.

In regard to this clone: Its antigen remains unknown.

The primer mix had 60 Vbeta and 13 Jbeta primers. The protocol was immunoSEQ multiplex PCR, while the TCRdb copy is restricted to in-frame clones and leaves out a portion. The repertoire includes tens of thousands of clones, 80% to 90% of them detected once, and 5.6% sits in the top ten. This sequence was found in a woman aged 18-30 years in good health and CMV-seropositive. Sequencing was carried out using PBMCs. This rearrangement joins TRBV9 to TRBJ1-6; 7 positions match TRBD1. The CDR3 loop reads CASSVATGASPLHF. The CDR3 nucleotides read TGTGCCAGCAGCGTCGCCACAGGGGCATCACCCCTCCACTTT.